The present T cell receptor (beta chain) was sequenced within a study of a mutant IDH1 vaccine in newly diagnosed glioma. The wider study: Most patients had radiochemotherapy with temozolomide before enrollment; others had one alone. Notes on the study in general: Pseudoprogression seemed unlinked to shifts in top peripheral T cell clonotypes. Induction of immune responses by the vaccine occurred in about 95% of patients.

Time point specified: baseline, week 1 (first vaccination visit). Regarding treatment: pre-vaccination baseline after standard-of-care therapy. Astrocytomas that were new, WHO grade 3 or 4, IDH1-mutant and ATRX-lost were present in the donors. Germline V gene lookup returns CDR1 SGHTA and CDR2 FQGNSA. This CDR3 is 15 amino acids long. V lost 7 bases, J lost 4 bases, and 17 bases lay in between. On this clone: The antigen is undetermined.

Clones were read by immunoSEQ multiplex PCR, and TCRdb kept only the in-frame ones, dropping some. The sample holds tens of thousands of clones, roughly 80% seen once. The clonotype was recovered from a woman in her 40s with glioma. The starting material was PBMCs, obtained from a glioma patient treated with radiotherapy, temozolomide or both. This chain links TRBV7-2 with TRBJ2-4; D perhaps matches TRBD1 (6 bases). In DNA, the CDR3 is TGTGCCAGCACCGACATGAGGCAGGGGAAAAACATTCAGTACTTC. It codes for CASTDMRQGKNIQYF.